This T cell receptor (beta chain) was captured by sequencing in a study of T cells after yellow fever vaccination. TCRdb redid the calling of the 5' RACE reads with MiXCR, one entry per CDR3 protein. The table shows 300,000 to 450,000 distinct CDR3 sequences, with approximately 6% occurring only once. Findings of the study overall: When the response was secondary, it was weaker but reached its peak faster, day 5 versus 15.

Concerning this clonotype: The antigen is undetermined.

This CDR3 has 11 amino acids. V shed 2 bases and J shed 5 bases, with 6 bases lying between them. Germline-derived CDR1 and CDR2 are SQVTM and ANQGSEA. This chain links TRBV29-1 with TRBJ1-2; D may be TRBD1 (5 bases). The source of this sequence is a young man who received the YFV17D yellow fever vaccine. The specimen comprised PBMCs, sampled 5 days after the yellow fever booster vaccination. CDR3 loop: CSVEQGYGYTF. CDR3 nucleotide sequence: TGCAGCGTTGAACAGGGTTATGGCTACACCTTC.